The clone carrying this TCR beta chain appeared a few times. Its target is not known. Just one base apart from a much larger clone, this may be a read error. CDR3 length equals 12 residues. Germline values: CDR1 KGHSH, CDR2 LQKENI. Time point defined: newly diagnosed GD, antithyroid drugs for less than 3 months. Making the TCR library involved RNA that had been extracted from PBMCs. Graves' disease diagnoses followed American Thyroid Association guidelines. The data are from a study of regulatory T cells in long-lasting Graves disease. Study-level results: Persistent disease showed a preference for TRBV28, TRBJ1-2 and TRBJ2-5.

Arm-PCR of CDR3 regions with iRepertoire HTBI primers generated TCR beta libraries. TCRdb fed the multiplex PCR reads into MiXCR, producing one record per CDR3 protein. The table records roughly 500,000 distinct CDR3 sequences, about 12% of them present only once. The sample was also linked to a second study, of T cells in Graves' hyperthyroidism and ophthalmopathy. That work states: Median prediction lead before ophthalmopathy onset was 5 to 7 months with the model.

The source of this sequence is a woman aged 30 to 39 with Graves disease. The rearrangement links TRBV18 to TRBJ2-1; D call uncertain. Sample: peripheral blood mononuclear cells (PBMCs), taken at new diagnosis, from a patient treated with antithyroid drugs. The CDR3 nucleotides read TGTGCCAGCTCACCGCAGATGAATGAGCAGTCCTTC. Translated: CASSPQMNEQSF. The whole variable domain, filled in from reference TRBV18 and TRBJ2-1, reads NAGVMQNPRHLVRRRGQEARLRCSPMKGHSHVYWYRQLPEEGLKFMVYLQKENIIDESGMPKERFSAEFPKEGPSILRIQQVVRGDSAAYFCASSPQMNEQSFGPGTRLTVL.